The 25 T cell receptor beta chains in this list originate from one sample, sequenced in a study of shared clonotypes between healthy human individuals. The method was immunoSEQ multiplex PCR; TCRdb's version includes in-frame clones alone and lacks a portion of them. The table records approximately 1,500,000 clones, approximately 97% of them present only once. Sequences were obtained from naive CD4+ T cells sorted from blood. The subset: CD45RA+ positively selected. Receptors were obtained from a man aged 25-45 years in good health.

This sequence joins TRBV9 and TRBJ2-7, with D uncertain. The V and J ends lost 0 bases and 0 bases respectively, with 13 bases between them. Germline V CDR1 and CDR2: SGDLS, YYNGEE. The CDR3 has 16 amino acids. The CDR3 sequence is CASSVGGDIGSYEQYF. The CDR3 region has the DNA TGTGCCAGCAGCGTAGGAGGAGACATTGGCTCCTACGAGCAGTACTTC.

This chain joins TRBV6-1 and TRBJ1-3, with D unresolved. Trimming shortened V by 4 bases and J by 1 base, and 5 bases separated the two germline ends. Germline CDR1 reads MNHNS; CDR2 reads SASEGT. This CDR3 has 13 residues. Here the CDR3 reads CASSGGSGNTIYF. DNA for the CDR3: TGTGCCAGCAGTGGGGGATCTGGAAACACCATATATTTT.

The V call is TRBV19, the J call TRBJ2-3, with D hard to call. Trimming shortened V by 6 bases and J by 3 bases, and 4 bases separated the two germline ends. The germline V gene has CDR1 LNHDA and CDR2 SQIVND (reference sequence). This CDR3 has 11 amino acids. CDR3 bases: TGTGCCAGTAGACAAACAGATACGCAGTATTTT. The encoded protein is CASRQTDTQYF.

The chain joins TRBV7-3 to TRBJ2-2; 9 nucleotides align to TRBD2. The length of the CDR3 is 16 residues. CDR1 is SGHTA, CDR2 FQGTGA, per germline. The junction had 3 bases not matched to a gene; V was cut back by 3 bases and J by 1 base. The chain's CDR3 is CASSFDSGRNTGELFF. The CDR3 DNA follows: TGTGCCAGCAGCTTCGATAGCGGGAGGAACACCGGGGAGCTGTTTTTT.

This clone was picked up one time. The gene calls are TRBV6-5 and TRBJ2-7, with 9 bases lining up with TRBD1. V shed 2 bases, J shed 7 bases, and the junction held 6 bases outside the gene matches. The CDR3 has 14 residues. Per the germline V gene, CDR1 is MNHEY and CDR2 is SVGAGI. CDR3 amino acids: CASSYLGQGEEQYF. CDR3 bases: TGTGCCAGCAGTTACCTGGGACAGGGCGAAGAGCAGTACTTC.

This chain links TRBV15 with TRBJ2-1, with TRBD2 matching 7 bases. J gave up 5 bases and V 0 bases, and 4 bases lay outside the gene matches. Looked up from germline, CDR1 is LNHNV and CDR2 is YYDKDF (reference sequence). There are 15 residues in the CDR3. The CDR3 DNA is TGTGCCACCAGCAGAGATGCCCTAGCGGACAATGAGCAGTTCTTC. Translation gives CATSRDALADNEQFF.

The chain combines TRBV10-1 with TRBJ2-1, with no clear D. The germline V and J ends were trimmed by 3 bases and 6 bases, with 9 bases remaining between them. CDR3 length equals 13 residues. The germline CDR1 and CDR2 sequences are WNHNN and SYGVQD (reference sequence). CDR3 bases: TGCGCCAGCAGTGACCAGGTGGGCAATGAGCAGTTCTTC. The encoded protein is CASSDQVGNEQFF.

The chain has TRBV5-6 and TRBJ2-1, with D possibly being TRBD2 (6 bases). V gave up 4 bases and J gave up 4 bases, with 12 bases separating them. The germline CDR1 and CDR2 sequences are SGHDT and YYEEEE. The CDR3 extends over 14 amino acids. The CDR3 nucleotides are TGTGCCAGCAGCGCGTGGGGGACTTACAATGAGCAGTTCTTC. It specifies CASSAWGTYNEQFF.

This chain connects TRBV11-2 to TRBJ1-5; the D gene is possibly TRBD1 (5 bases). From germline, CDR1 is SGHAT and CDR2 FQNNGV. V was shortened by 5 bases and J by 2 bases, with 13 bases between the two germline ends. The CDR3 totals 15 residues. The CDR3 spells CASSPAGGGNQPQHF. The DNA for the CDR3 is TGTGCCAGCAGCCCCGCCGGGGGGGGCAATCAGCCCCAGCATTTT.

The CDR3 DNA reads as TGTGCCACCAGCAGAAAACTTAGCGGAAAATCTTACAATGAGCAGTTCTTC. This encodes CATSRKLSGKSYNEQFF. The V gene is TRBV15, the J gene TRBJ2-1; tentatively, D is TRBD2 (6 bases). V was trimmed by 2 bases and J by 4 bases, leaving 18 bases between them. The CDR3 length is 17 residues. Germline V gives CDR1 LNHNV, CDR2 YYDKDF (reference sequence). Variable domain in full (rest from reference TRBV15 and TRBJ2-1): DAMVIQNPRYQVTQFGKPVTLSCSQTLNHNVMYWYQQKSSQAPKLLFHYYDKDFNNEADTPDNFQSRRPNTSFCFLDIRSPGLGDTAMYLCATSRKLSGKSYNEQFFGPGTRLTVL.

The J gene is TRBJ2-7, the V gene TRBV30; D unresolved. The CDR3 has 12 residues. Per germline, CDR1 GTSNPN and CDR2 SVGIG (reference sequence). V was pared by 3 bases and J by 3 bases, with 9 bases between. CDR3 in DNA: TGTGCCTGGAGCCCCATACACTACGAGCAGTACTTC. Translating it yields CAWSPIHYEQYF.

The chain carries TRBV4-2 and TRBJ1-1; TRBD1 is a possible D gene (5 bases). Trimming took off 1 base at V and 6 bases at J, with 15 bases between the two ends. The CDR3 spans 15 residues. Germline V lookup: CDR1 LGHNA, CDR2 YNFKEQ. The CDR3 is CASSQGRGMWPEAFF. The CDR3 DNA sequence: TGTGCCAGCAGCCAAGGGCGGGGGATGTGGCCTGAAGCTTTCTTT.

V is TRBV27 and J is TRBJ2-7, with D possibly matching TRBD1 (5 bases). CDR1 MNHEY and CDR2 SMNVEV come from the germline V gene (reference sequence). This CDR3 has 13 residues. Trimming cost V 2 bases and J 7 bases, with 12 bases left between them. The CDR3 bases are TGTGCCAGCAGTTTAAGCAGGGCTAGGGAGCAGTACTTC. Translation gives CASSLSRAREQYF.

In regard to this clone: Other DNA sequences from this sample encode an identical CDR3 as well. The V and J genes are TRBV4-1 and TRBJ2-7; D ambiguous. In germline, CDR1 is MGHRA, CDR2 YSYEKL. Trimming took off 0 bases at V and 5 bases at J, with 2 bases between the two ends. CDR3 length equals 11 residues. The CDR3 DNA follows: TGCGCCAGCAGCCAAGACCACGAGCAGTACTTC. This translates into CASSQDHEQYF.

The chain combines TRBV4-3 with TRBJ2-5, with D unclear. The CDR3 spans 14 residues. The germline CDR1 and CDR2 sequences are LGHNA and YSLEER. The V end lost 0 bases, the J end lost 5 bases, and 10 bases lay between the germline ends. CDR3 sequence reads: CASSQDQRMETQYF. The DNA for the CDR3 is TGCGCCAGCAGCCAAGATCAACGTATGGAGACCCAGTACTTC.

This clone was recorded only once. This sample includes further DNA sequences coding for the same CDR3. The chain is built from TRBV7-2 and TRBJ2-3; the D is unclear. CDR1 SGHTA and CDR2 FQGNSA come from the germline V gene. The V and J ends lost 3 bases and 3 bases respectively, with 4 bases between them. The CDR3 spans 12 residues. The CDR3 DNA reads TGTGCCAGCAGCTTCTCGACAGATACGCAGTATTTT. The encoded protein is CASSFSTDTQYF.

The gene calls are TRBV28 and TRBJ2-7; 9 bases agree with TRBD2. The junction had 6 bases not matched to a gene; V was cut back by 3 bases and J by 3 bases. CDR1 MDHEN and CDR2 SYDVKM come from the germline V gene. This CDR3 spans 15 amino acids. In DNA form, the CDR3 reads TGTGCCAGCAGTTTGATAGCGGGAGAGGGCTACGAGCAGTACTTC. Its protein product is CASSLIAGEGYEQYF.

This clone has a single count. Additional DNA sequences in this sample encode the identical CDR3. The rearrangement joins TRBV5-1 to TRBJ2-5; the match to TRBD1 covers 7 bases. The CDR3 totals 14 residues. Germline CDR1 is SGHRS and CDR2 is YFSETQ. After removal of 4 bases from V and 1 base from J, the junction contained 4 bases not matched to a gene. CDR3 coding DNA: TGCGCCAGCAGCGCTGGGACAGTCCAAGAGACCCAGTACTTC. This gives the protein CASSAGTVQETQYF.

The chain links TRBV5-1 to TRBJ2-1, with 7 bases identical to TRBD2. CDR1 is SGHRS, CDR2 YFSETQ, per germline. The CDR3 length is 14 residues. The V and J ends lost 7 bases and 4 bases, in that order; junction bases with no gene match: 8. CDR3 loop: CASGERETYNEQFF. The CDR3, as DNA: TGCGCCAGCGGGGAGCGGGAAACATACAATGAGCAGTTCTTC.

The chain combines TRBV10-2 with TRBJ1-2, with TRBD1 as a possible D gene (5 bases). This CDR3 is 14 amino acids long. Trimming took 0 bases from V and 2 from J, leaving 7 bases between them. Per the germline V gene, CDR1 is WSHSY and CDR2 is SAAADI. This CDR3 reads CASSESWTNYGYTF. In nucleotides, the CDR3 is TGCGCCAGCAGTGAGTCATGGACAAACTATGGCTACACCTTC.

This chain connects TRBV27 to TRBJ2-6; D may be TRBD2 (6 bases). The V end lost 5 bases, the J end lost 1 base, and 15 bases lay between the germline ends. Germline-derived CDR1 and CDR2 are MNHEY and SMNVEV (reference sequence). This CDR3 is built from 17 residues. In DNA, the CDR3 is TGTGCCAGCAGTCTTTACATAGGAGGGTCTGGGGCCAACGTCCTGACTTTC. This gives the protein CASSLYIGGSGANVLTF.

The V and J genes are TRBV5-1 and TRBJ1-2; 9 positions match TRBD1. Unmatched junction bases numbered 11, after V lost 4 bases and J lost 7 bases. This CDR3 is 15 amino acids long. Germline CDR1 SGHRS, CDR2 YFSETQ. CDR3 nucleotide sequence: TGCGCCAGCAGCCCTCCGGGACAGGGTAGCGGTGGCTACACCTTC. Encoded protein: CASSPPGQGSGGYTF. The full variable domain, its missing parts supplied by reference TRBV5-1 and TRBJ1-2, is KAGVTQTPRYLIKTRGQQVTLSCSPISGHRSVSWYQQTPGQGLQFLFEYFSETQRNKGNFPGRFSGRQFSNSRSEMNVSTLELGDSALYLCASSPPGQGSGGYTFGSGTRLTVV.

CDR3 loop: CASSSPAGPTDTQYF. CDR3 nucleotides: TGTGCCAGCAGTTCCCCAGCGGGGCCCACAGATACGCAGTATTTT. The chain is built from TRBV28 and TRBJ2-3; 7 bases line up with TRBD2. J was trimmed by 2 bases and V by 4 bases; bases with no gene match: 6. Germline lookup yields CDR1 MDHEN and CDR2 SYDVKM. The CDR3 loop spans 15 amino acids.

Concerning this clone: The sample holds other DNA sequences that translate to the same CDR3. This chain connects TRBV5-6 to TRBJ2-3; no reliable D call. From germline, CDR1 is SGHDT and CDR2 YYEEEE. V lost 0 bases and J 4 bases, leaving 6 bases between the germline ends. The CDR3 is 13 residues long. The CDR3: CASSLAGPDTQYF. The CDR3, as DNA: TGTGCCAGCAGCTTGGCTGGGCCAGATACGCAGTATTTT.

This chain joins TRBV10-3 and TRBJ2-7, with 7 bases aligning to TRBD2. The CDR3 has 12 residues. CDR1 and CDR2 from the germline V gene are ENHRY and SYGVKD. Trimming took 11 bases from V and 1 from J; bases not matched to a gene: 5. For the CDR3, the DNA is TGTGCCGCGTGGGAGGGATCCTACGAGCAGTACTTC. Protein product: CAAWEGSYEQYF.